The 27 T cell receptor beta chains reported below all come from one sample, sequenced in a study of blood T cell repertoires in COVID-19. Using immunoSEQ multiplex PCR, the repertoire was profiled, and TCRdb retains in-frame clones only, with some absent. The repertoire includes over 200,000 clones, 80% to 85% of them detected once, and less than 5.5% sits in the top ten. Sequencing used peripheral blood. The receptor source for this set is a man aged 45 to 65 with active or convalescent COVID-19.

The V and J genes are TRBV29-1 and TRBJ1-1; D is uncertain. The CDR3 contains 13 residues. V lost 3 bases and J lost 3, with 11 bases in between. Germline V lookup: CDR1 SQVTM, CDR2 ANQGSEA. The CDR3: CSVDPLGDTEAFF. The CDR3 nucleotides are TGCAGCGTTGATCCCCTCGGGGACACTGAAGCTTTCTTT.

This clone occurred once. This sequence joins TRBV9 and TRBJ2-6; TRBD1 might be the D (5 bases). V shed 3 bases and J shed 2 bases, with 21 bases lying between them. The germline V gene encodes CDR1 SGDLS and CDR2 YYNGEE. This CDR3 is 19 amino acids long. CDR3: CASSDAPTAQIPGANVLTF. In DNA, the CDR3 is TGTGCCAGCAGCGACGCCCCGACAGCCCAAATCCCTGGGGCCAACGTCCTGACTTTC.

This chain links TRBV28 with TRBJ1-4; a possible D gene is TRBD1 (6 bases). V was trimmed by 6 bases and J by 3 bases, leaving 14 bases between them. CDR3 length: 15 residues. The V gene's germline CDR1 is MDHEN and CDR2 SYDVKM. The CDR3 DNA reads TGTGCCAGCAGCCCCTCCGGACAGTCTAATGAAAAACTGTTTTTT. Amino acid sequence: CASSPSGQSNEKLFF.

As to this clone: The same CDR3 is also encoded by other DNA sequences in this sample. V and J are TRBV7-3 and TRBJ2-1; 9 nucleotides line up with TRBD2. The CDR3 contains 15 residues. Germline V CDR1 and CDR2: SGHTA, FQGTGA. V trimming: 3 bases; J trimming: 4 bases; junction bases outside the gene matches: 4. CDR3 in DNA: TGTGCCAGCAGCTTGAGCGGGGGGTCGTACAATGAGCAGTTCTTC. It encodes CASSLSGGSYNEQFF.

This chain links TRBV9 with TRBJ1-5; no definite D call. Deletions cut 3 bases from V and 4 bases from J, with 8 bases between. This CDR3 comprises 13 residues. Germline values: CDR1 SGDLS, CDR2 YYNGEE. The CDR3 protein is CASSGAPNQPQHF. As DNA, the CDR3 is TGTGCCAGCAGCGGAGCCCCTAATCAGCCCCAGCATTTT. The variable domain in full, completed from reference TRBV9 and TRBJ1-5, reads DSGVTQTPKHLITATGQRVTLRCSPRSGDLSVYWYQQSLDQGLQFLIQYYNGEERAKGNILERFSAQQFPDLHSELNLSSLELGDSALYFCASSGAPNQPQHFGDGTRLSIL.

CDR3 protein: CASSSRLAGPSETQYF. The CDR3 DNA reads as TGTGCCAGCAGTTCGCGACTAGCGGGGCCATCTGAGACCCAGTACTTC. The rearrangement joins TRBV6-2 or TRBV6-3 to TRBJ2-5, with 11 bases matching TRBD2. V shed 4 bases, J shed 5 bases, and the junction held 9 bases outside the gene matches. The germline CDR1 and CDR2 sequences are MNHEY and SVGEGT. CDR3 length: 16 residues.

The rearrangement joins TRBV5-6 to TRBJ2-1, with 10 bases that match TRBD2. The CDR3 is 15 residues long. Germline V gene sequence: CDR1 SGHDT, CDR2 YYEEEE. V lost 3 bases and J lost 7; bases outside the gene matches: 7. The DNA for the CDR3 is TGTGCCAGCAGCTACACTAGCGGGGCCCCAAATGAGCAGTTCTTC. Translated, it gives CASSYTSGAPNEQFF. Complete variable domain (other parts from reference TRBV5-6 and TRBJ2-1): DAGVTQSPTHLIKTRGQQVTLRCSPKSGHDTVSWYQQALGQGPQFIFQYYEEEERQRGNFPDRFSGHQFPNYSSELNVNALLLGDSALYLCASSYTSGAPNEQFFGPGTRLTVL.

The gene calls are TRBV2 and TRBJ1-5; unclear D gene. Deletions cut 1 base from V and 7 bases from J, with 14 bases between. This CDR3 is built from 15 residues. Per germline, CDR1 SNHLY and CDR2 FYNNEI. The CDR3 DNA sequence: TGTGCCAGCAGTGAAGAGGGTGGGGAGGGACAGCCCCAGCATTTT. Its translation is CASSEEGGEGQPQHF.

This clone was counted a few times. The rearrangement uses TRBV2 and TRBJ2-7; 7 nucleotides align to TRBD1. Germline trimming cut 6 bases from V and 0 bases from J; bases unmatched to any gene: 2. CDR1 is SNHLY and CDR2 is FYNNEI in the germline V gene. This CDR3 contains 13 residues. As DNA, the CDR3 is TGTGCCAGCAGGGACAGGAGCTCCTACGAGCAGTACTTC. This encodes CASRDRSSYEQYF.

Notes on this clone: Other DNA sequences in the sample encode the same CDR3. V and J are TRBV12-3 or TRBV12-4 and TRBJ1-2, with D unclear. V was shortened by 3 bases and J by 6 bases, with 11 bases between the two germline ends. The CDR3 length is 13 residues. CDR3 region: CASSFSGSDGYTF. CDR3 nucleotides: TGTGCCAGCAGTTTTTCCGGGAGTGATGGCTACACCTTC.

The chain is built from TRBV7-9 and TRBJ1-2; possibly TRBD1 for D (6 bases). The length of the CDR3 is 11 residues. Trimming pared 4 bases from V and 10 bases from J, leaving 10 bases between. Germline V gene sequence: CDR1 SEHNR, CDR2 FQNEAQ (reference sequence). In nucleotides, the CDR3 is TGTGCCAGCAGCTCAGGGGCCCACTACACCTTC. Translating it yields CASSSGAHYTF.

A single count supports this clone. The chain uses TRBV7-9 and TRBJ2-3, with TRBD2 identical over 9 bases. The CDR3 is 15 residues long. Losses at the gene ends were 6 bases for V and 4 bases for J; bases not matched to a gene: 8. Germline CDR1 is SEHNR and CDR2 is FQNEAQ (reference sequence). Here the CDR3 reads CASSSGTSSSDTQYF. The DNA of the CDR3 is TGTGCCAGCAGTTCCGGGACTAGCAGCTCAGATACGCAGTATTTT.

This clone appeared once. This chain uses TRBV6-5 with TRBJ1-2, with a possible D match to TRBD1 (5 bases). This CDR3 spans 13 amino acids. The V gene's germline CDR1 is MNHEY and CDR2 SVGAGI. V was clipped by 8 bases and J by 0 bases, with 10 bases between them. CDR3 amino acids: CASARATNYGYTF. The CDR3 nucleotides read TGTGCCAGCGCCAGGGCTACTAACTATGGCTACACCTTC.

The chain couples TRBV25-1 to TRBJ1-6; D is unresolved. This CDR3 has 13 amino acids. Germline CDR1 is MGHDK and CDR2 is SYGVNS. Trimming left V 8 bases short and J 9 bases short, with 14 bases between. CDR3 bases: TGTGCCAGCCGTGGCGAGGGAGTTTCACCCCTCCACTTT. It is translated as CASRGEGVSPLHF.

This chain uses TRBV7-8 with TRBJ2-1; TRBD2 aligns across 8 bases. Germline V gene data show CDR1 as SGHVS and CDR2 as FQNEAQ. V shed 1 base, J shed 9 bases, and the junction held 20 bases outside the gene matches. This CDR3 region has 19 residues. CDR3 in amino acids: CASSLVGSPGRTSYSEQFF. The CDR3 DNA reads as TGTGCCAGCAGCTTAGTAGGGTCCCCCGGCCGGACTAGCTATTCTGAGCAGTTCTTC.

The gene calls are TRBV7-6 and TRBJ1-1; TRBD1 is a possible D gene (5 bases). CDR3 length: 14 residues. The germline V and J ends were trimmed by 5 bases and 2 bases, with 12 bases remaining between them. Germline CDR1 and CDR2: SGHVS and FNYEAQ. The CDR3 sequence is CASSPGFINTEAFF. CDR3 bases: TGTGCCAGCAGCCCAGGGTTTATAAACACTGAAGCTTTCTTT.

The chain carries TRBV30 and TRBJ1-2; 7 positions agree with TRBD1. The germline CDR1 and CDR2 sequences are GTSNPN and SVGIG (reference sequence). J was trimmed by 7 bases and V by 3 bases; bases with no gene match: 5. The CDR3 contains 12 residues. CDR3 in DNA: TGTGCCTGGAGCACCACAGGGGTTGGCTACACCTTC. It encodes CAWSTTGVGYTF. The whole variable domain, filled in from reference TRBV30 and TRBJ1-2, reads SQTIHQWPATLVQPVGSPLSLECTVEGTSNPNLYWYRQAAGRGLQLLFYSVGIGQISSEVPQNLSASRPQDRQFILSSKKLLLSDSGFYLCAWSTTGVGYTFGSGTRLTVV.

The chain is built from TRBV30 and TRBJ1-5, with 9 positions matching TRBD1. This CDR3 has 13 amino acids. Losses at the gene ends were 4 bases for V and 6 bases for J; bases not matched to a gene: 4. CDR1 is GTSNPN and CDR2 is SVGIG in the germline V gene (reference sequence). For the CDR3, the DNA is TGTGCCTGGAACACAGGGGGCTCTCAGCCCCAGCATTTT. Translation gives CAWNTGGSQPQHF.

The genes are TRBV5-1 and TRBJ1-2, with D tentatively TRBD1 (6 bases). The CDR3 spans 13 residues. The V and J ends lost 0 bases and 6 bases respectively, with 9 bases between them. Germline CDR1 reads SGHRS; CDR2 reads YFSETQ. CDR3 residues: CASSLVQGHGYTF. The CDR3 DNA reads as TGCGCCAGCAGCTTGGTACAGGGTCATGGCTACACCTTC.

V and J are TRBV29-1 and TRBJ2-1; TRBD2 matches 7 bases. The junction had 19 bases not matched to a gene; V was cut back by 7 bases and J by 7 bases. CDR1 is SQVTM, CDR2 ANQGSEA, per germline. This CDR3 has 16 residues. The CDR3 DNA is TGCAGCGGGGAACTCATGGTTGCGACTAGCCCGAATGAGCAGTTCTTC. This sequence encodes CSGELMVATSPNEQFF.

This rearrangement joins TRBV27 to TRBJ2-1; 11 bases fit TRBD2. The CDR3 has 13 amino acids. Trimming took 10 bases from V and 4 from J; bases not matched to a gene: 3. Germline assignment: CDR1 MNHEY and CDR2 SMNVEV (reference sequence). This CDR3 reads CATLAGGYNEQFF. The CDR3 coding sequence is TGTGCCACCCTAGCGGGGGGTTACAATGAGCAGTTCTTC.

The chain employs TRBV7-8 and TRBJ1-2, with 8 bases matching TRBD1. V lost 4 bases and J lost 3; bases outside the gene matches: 4. The CDR3 runs to 14 residues. From germline, CDR1 is SGHVS and CDR2 FQNEAQ. The CDR3 DNA reads TGTGCCAGCAGCTCTACAGGGGGACACTATGGCTACACCTTC. It specifies CASSSTGGHYGYTF.

The genes are TRBV7-3 and TRBJ2-3; D gene uncertain. CDR1 and CDR2 (germline): SGHTA, FQGTGA. The CDR3 covers 12 residues. V was shortened by 5 bases and J by 1 base, with 4 bases between the two germline ends. The CDR3 loop is CASSPGTDTQYF. The DNA of the CDR3 is TGTGCCAGCAGCCCCGGCACAGATACGCAGTATTTT.

V usage is TRBV4-2 and J usage is TRBJ2-4; 7 bases are shared with TRBD1. The CDR3 is 15 residues long. J lost 5 bases, V lost 1 base, and 5 bases had no gene match. Germline CDR1 is LGHNA and CDR2 is YNFKEQ. This chain's CDR3 is CASSQARGLENIQYF. The CDR3 DNA reads TGTGCCAGCAGCCAAGCGAGGGGGCTCGAAAACATTCAGTACTTC.

This clone was detected only a few times. This chain uses TRBV11-2 with TRBJ2-2, with D perhaps matching TRBD2 (5 bases). The CDR3 is made up of 16 amino acids. V was clipped by 5 bases and J by 6 bases, with 19 bases between them. The germline V gene encodes CDR1 SGHAT and CDR2 FQNNGV. The CDR3 loop reads CASSPTVRTGSGELFF. Here the CDR3 DNA reads TGTGCCAGCAGCCCGACGGTCAGGACGGGGTCCGGGGAGCTGTTTTTT.

This chain uses TRBV5-1 with TRBJ1-4; perhaps TRBD1 as D (6 bases). The V gene's germline CDR1 is SGHRS and CDR2 YFSETQ. This CDR3 comprises 16 residues. Trimming took off 3 bases at V and 0 bases at J, with 12 bases between the two ends. As DNA, the CDR3 is TGCGCCAGCAGCTCCAGGGGCCTCGCAACTAATGAAAAACTGTTTTTT. Encoded protein: CASSSRGLATNEKLFF.

The chain couples TRBV5-4 to TRBJ2-7; 8 bases agree with TRBD1. V shed 6 bases, J shed 5 bases, and the junction held 16 bases outside the gene matches. Germline V lookup: CDR1 SGHNT, CDR2 YYREEE (reference sequence). This CDR3 spans 16 amino acids. The CDR3 loop reads CASTRNAGGSDHEQYF. The CDR3 DNA follows: TGTGCCAGCACCCGAAATGCAGGGGGCAGCGACCACGAGCAGTACTTC.